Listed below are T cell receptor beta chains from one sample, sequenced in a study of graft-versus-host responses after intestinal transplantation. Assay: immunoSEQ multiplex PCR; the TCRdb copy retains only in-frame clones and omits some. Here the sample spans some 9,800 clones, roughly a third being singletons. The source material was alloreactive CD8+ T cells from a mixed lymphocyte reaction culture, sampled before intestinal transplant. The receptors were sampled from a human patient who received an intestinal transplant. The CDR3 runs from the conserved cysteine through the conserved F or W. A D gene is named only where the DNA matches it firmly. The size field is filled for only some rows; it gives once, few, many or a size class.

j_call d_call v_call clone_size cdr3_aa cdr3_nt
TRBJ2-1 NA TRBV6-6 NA CASSYINLRDYNEQFF TGTGCCAGCAGTTACATCAACCTCAGGGACTACAATGAGCAGTTCTTC
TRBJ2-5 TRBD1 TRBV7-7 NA CASTATGARGRLEETQYF TGTGCTAGCACCGCCACCGGGGCGAGGGGGCGCCTCGAAGAGACCCAGTACTTC
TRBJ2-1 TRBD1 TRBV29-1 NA CSVEGTGGWGNEQFF TGCAGCGTTGAGGGGACAGGAGGATGGGGCAATGAGCAGTTCTTC
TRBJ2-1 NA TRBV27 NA CASSPQVLTYNEQFF TGTGCCAGCAGTCCCCAGGTCTTGACCTACAATGAGCAGTTCTTC
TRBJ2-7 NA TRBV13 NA CASSLGTFSYEQYF TGTGCCAGCAGCTTGGGCACCTTCTCCTACGAGCAGTACTTC
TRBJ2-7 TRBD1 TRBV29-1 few CSVEDFSAGQGGYEQYF TGCAGCGTTGAAGATTTTTCGGCCGGACAGGGGGGATACGAGCAGTACTTC
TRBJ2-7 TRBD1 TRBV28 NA CASSWDREVYEQYF TGTGCCAGCAGCTGGGACAGGGAAGTATACGAGCAGTACTTC
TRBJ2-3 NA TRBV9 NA CASSVSGGVEDTQYF TGTGCCAGCAGCGTAAGTGGCGGGGTCGAAGATACGCAGTATTTT
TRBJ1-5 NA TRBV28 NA CASSLFYRDQPQHF TGTGCCAGCAGTTTATTTTATAGAGATCAGCCCCAGCATTTT
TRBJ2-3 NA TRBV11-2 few CASSSHAGFSTDTQYF TGTGCCAGCAGCTCCCACGCAGGATTTAGCACAGATACGCAGTATTTT
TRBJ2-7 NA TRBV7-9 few CASSLVITSRLSYEQYF TGTGCCAGCAGCTTAGTTATCACGAGCAGACTCTCCTACGAGCAGTACTTC
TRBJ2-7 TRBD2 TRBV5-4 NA CASSLGLAGAASYYEQYF TGTGCCAGCAGCTTGGGACTAGCGGGGGCCGCTTCATACTACGAGCAGTACTTC
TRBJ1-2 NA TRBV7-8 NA CASSLRGTWDGYTF TGTGCCAGCAGCTTAAGGGGAACGTGGGATGGCTACACCTTC
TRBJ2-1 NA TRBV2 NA CASSEAWSSSYNEQFF TGTGCCAGCAGTGAAGCCTGGAGTTCCTCCTACAATGAGCAGTTCTTC
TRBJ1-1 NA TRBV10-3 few CATGETSGTEAFF TGTGCCACCGGAGAAACCTCGGGCACTGAAGCTTTCTTT
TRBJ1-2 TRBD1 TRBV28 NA CASSPRGTLAGYTF TGTGCCAGCAGTCCCAGGGGGACCTTGGCGGGCTACACCTTC
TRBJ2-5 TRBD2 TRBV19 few CASRLTSGGVETQYF TGTGCCAGTAGACTAACTAGCGGGGGGGTGGAGACCCAGTACTTC
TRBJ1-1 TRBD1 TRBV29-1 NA CSVEQGLGTEAFF TGCAGCGTCGAACAGGGGCTTGGGACTGAAGCTTTCTTT
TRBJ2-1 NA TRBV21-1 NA CASSKGGTSGSRNEQFF TGTGCCAGCAGCAAAGGGGGGACTAGCGGGAGTAGGAATGAGCAGTTCTTC
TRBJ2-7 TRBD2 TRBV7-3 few CASSLAASGREGPTYEQYF TGTGCCAGCAGCTTAGCGGCTAGCGGGAGAGAGGGACCGACCTACGAGCAGTACTTC
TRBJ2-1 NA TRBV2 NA CASSEGQGSSYNEQFF TGTGCCAGCAGTGAAGGTCAGGGGAGCTCCTACAATGAGCAGTTCTTC
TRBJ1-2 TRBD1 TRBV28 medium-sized CAISPPGGGYTF TGTGCCATCTCCCCACCAGGGGGCGGCTACACCTTC
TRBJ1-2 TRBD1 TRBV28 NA CASSLEGQDFNGYTF TGTGCCAGCAGTTTAGAGGGACAGGATTTCAATGGCTACACCTTC
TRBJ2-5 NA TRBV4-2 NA CASSPVLAGVHEETQYF TGTGCCAGCAGCCCCGTGTTGGCAGGGGTACACGAAGAGACCCAGTACTTC